This TCR beta chain was found in a study of T cell responses to AZD1222 COVID-19 vaccine (dated by TCRdb to the early 2020s). The study in broad terms: Because spike-specific TCR depth and breadth did not differ between the two schedules, AZD1222 recipients who got a second dose at roughly 4 weeks were pooled with those who got a second dose at roughly 12 weeks. A total of 233 trial participants underwent TCR sequencing, of whom about 210 received two doses of AZD1222 and about 26 received two doses of the MenACWY control vaccine. Trial participants were enrolled into age subgroups of 18-55, 56-69 and 70-plus years, which contained about 150, 27 and 61 TCR-sequenced participants, respectively. Overall study outcomes, separate from this receptor: CD4 TCRs associated with the vaccine covered the entire spike protein, and the dominant responses were in regions 160-218 and 743-854. The 56-69-year group was small, and its depth increase did not reach significance, likely because of low power. Spike-specific TCR breadth and depth rose significantly after two AZD1222 doses compared with day 0 and with MenACWY recipients. Because no day 14 peak-response samples were available, repertoires were characterized only after the peak T cell response. Conclusions about previously exposed vaccinees are limited because only six or seven AZD1222 recipients were SARS-CoV-2 seropositive at baseline. Most participants were white British and females outnumbered males, and the authors suggested that clonal diversity may have been underestimated. Nearly half of unique spike-specific TCRs reportedly recognized epitopes outside regions mutated in the B.1.351 and B.1.1.7 variants.

After removal of 2 bases from V and 2 bases from J, the junction retains 3 bases not matched to a gene. The CDR3 holds 15 amino acids from the cysteine to the phenylalanine. The read is trimmed to its CDR3 DNA, 45 bases read in frame from base 1. The germline V gene provides CDR1 MNHEY and CDR2 SVGAGI. With respect to this clone: It lacks a known antigen. No much larger clone is present one base from it, and per-base qualities are unavailable.

Reading the label with the study, this specimen's time point is: baseline before first vaccination. Vaccinee samples were obtained from the UK trials COV001 and COV002, which included a single-blind randomized controlled phase 2/3 trial of AZD1222 (ChAdOx1 nCoV-19) in healthy adults. Trial participant PBMC samples were collected at day 0 and day 28 after the second dose for TCRbeta chain sequencing. The CDR3 regions of human TCRbeta chains were analyzed by immunosequencing. In the source study's methods: Repertoire TCRs were checked for matches against a reference library of SARS-CoV-2-specific TCRs that had been generated using the MIRA antigen-specificity platform. Breadth meant the fraction of unique TCRs that were SARS-CoV-2-associated, whereas depth meant the fraction of total T cells that were SARS-CoV-2-associated. Using the MIRA data, each spike-specific TCR was assigned both to the spike region to which the TCR was reactive and to a CD4 or CD8 class. Log10-transformed breadth and depth values were compared by one-way ANOVA with Sidak's multiple comparisons tests. This immuneACCESS table, as held by TCRdb, lists in-frame sequences with V and J called but not all clones. Of the missing ones, under half trace to an unresolved V gene in checked studies; the others have no known cause. The V and J calls and clone size come from that table; D and trimming were worked out from the DNA. For this sample there are some 170,000 clones; around 94% appear just once. The top ten clones comprise 2.6% of the sample.

The specimen was peripheral blood, collected on day 0 of AZD1222 vaccination. The sequence was collected from an adult in good health. The chain is encoded by TRBV6-5 joined to TRBJ1-2; 9 bases in between match TRBD1. The CDR3 region: CASSYRDRVNYGYTF. The sequenced DNA: TGTGCCAGCAGTTACCGGGACAGGGTCAACTATGGCTACACCTTC.